Below are 10 T cell receptor beta chains sequenced from a single sample in a study of shared clonotypes between healthy human individuals. Measured with immunoSEQ multiplex PCR; TCRdb has only the in-frame clones, and not every one. This sample has some 1 million clones, with 75% found just once. Sequencing input: memory CD4+ T cells sorted from blood. Subset in this sample: CD45RA-negative fraction. The receptors stem from a man aged 18 to 29 in good health.

The sample holds many counts of this clone. The rearrangement joins TRBV6-5 to TRBJ1-2; D remains ambiguous. V was pared by 5 bases and J by 0 bases, with 10 bases between. The CDR3 totals 14 residues. The germline V gene has CDR1 MNHEY and CDR2 SVGAGI. CDR3 region: CASSRTAANYGYTF. CDR3 DNA: TGTGCCAGCAGTCGGACGGCCGCTAACTATGGCTACACCTTC.

The genes are TRBV11-2 and TRBJ2-1, with 16 bases lining up with TRBD2. V trimming: 0 bases; J trimming: 10 bases; junction bases outside the gene matches: 9. In germline, CDR1 is SGHAT, CDR2 FQNNGV. The CDR3 totals 18 residues. CDR3 amino acids: CASSLEQRGLAGGTEQFF. In nucleotides, the CDR3 is TGTGCCAGCAGCTTAGAACAGAGGGGACTAGCGGGAGGGACAGAGCAGTTCTTC.

The chain is built from TRBV6-5 and TRBJ1-1; 10 bases are shared with TRBD1. This CDR3 spans 14 amino acids. The junction had 5 bases not matched to a gene; V was cut back by 5 bases and J by 5 bases. Germline assignment: CDR1 MNHEY and CDR2 SVGAGI. CDR3 loop: CASSQGQGWTEAFF. DNA for the CDR3: TGTGCCAGCAGTCAGGGACAGGGGTGGACTGAAGCTTTCTTT.

This clone was counted between two and nine times. The gene calls are TRBV7-2 and TRBJ1-1; a possible D gene is TRBD1 (6 bases). The CDR3 contains 13 residues. Germline V lookup: CDR1 SGHTA, CDR2 FQGNSA. V shed 1 base and J shed 7 bases, with 10 bases lying between them. This chain's CDR3 is CASSLDGQSEAFF. The CDR3 bases are TGTGCCAGCAGCTTAGATGGACAGAGTGAAGCTTTCTTT.

Comments on this clone: A much more abundant neighbour one base away suggests this may be a read error. Other DNA sequences in the same sample also yield this CDR3. V usage is TRBV5-1 and J usage is TRBJ2-7; the D gene is possibly TRBD1 (5 bases). V was trimmed by 0 bases and J by 3 bases, leaving 10 bases between them. Germline CDR1 is SGHRS and CDR2 is YFSETQ. The CDR3 sequence is 14 residues long. The CDR3 loop reads CASSLGQGGYEQYF. The DNA of the CDR3 is TGCGCCAGCAGCTTGGGGCAGGGTGGCTACGAGCAGTACTTC.

The J gene is TRBJ2-3, the V gene TRBV7-3; weak D call: TRBD1 (5 bases). From germline, CDR1 is SGHTA and CDR2 FQGTGA. CDR3 length: 14 amino acids. V was cut by 5 bases and J by 6 bases, with 15 bases left in between. DNA for the CDR3: TGTGCCAGCAGCCCCGTTAAGGGGTCGGATACGCAGTATTTT. Its protein product is CASSPVKGSDTQYF.

Of note for this clone: One junction end does not reproduce the germline sequence, and a read error may be involved. This chain uses TRBV5-4 with TRBJ1-2, with 12 bases identical to TRBD1. The length of the CDR3 is 13 residues. Germline V lookup: CDR1 SGHNT, CDR2 YYREEE (reference sequence). Here the CDR3 DNA reads TGTGCCAGCAGCGAACTTCCGGGACAGGGGGCTCTTTTC. This sequence encodes CASSELPGQGALF.

This sequence joins TRBV6-1 and TRBJ2-7, with TRBD1 as a possible D gene (6 bases). CDR3 size: 16 residues. Trimming took 0 bases from V and 5 from J, leaving 17 bases between them. Germline V gene data show CDR1 as MNHNS and CDR2 as SASEGT. The CDR3 nucleotides read TGTGCCAGCAGTGAAGCAAGGGGCAGGGGACCGAACGAGCAGTACTTC. Its translation is CASSEARGRGPNEQYF.

J is TRBJ2-3 and V is TRBV2; 9 nucleotides line up with TRBD1. Trimming cost V 4 bases and J 3 bases; bases outside gene matches: 8. The V gene's germline CDR1 is SNHLY and CDR2 FYNNEI. CDR3 size: 16 residues. Here the CDR3 reads CASSVKGQGFTDTQYF. The CDR3 DNA sequence: TGTGCCAGCAGTGTAAAGGGACAGGGATTTACAGATACGCAGTATTTT.

The chain employs TRBV4-2 and TRBJ2-3; 10 bases line up with TRBD2. The CDR3 spans 17 residues. CDR1 and CDR2 (germline): LGHNA, YNFKEQ. V was pared by 5 bases and J by 1 base, with 9 bases of the junction left unmatched. Written as DNA, the CDR3 is TGTGCCAGCAGCTCACTAGCGGGATGGGGGGGCACAGATACGCAGTATTTT. This codes for CASSSLAGWGGTDTQYF.